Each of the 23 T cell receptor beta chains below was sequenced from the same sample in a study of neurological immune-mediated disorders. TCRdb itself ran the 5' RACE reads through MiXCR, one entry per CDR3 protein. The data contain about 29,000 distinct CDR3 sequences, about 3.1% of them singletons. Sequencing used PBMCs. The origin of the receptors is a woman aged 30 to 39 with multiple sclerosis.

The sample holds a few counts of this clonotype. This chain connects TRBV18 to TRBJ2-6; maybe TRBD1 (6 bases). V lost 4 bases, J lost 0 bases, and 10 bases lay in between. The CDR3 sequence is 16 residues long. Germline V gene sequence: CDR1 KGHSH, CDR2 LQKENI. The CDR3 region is CASSLSGASGANVLTF. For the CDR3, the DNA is TGTGCCAGCTCACTCTCAGGGGCCTCTGGGGCCAACGTCCTGACTTTC. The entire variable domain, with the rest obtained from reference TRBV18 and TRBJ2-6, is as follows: NAGVMQNPRHLVRRRGQEARLRCSPMKGHSHVYWYRQLPEEGLKFMVYLQKENIIDESGMPKERFSAEFPKEGPSILRIQQVVRGDSAAYFCASSLSGASGANVLTFGAGSRLTVL.

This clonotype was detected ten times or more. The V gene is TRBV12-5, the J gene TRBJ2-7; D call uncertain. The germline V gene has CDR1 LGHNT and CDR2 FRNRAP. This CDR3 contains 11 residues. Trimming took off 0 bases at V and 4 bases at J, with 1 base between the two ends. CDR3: CASGLVYEQYF. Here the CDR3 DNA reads TGTGCTAGTGGTTTGGTTTACGAGCAGTACTTC.

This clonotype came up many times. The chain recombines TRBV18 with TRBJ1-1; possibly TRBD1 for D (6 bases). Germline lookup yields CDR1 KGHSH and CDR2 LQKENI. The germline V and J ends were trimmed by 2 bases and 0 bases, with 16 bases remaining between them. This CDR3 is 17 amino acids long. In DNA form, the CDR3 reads TGTGCCAGCTCACCATCCCCGACAGGCTTAATGAACACTGAAGCTTTCTTT. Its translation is CASSPSPTGLMNTEAFF.

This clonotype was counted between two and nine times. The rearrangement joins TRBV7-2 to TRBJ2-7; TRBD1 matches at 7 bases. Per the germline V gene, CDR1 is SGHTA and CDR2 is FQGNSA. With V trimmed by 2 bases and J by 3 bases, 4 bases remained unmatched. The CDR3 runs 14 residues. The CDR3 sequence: CASSLMGQLYEQYF. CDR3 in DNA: TGTGCCAGCAGCTTAATGGGACAGCTCTACGAGCAGTACTTC.

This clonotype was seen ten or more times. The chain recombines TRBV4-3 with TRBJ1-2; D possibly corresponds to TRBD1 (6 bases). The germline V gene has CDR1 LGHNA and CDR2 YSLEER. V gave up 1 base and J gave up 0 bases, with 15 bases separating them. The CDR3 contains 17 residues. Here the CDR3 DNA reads TGCGCCAGCAGCCAAGGAGTCGTACAGGGAGCTAACTATGGCTACACCTTC. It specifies CASSQGVVQGANYGYTF.

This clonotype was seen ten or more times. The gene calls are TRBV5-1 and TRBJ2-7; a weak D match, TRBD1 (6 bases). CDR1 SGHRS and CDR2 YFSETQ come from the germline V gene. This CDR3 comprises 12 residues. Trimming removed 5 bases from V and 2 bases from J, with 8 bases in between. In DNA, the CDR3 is TGCGCCAGCAGTGGACAGCCCTACGAGCAGTACTTC. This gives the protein CASSGQPYEQYF.

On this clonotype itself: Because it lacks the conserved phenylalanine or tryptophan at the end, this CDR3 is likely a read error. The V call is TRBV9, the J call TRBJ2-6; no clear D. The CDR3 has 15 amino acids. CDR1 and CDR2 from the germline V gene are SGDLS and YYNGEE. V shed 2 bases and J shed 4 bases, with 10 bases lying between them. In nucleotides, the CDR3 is TGTGCCAGCAGCGTTGCAGGCACCGGGGCCAACGTCCTGACTAAC. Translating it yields CASSVAGTGANVLTN.

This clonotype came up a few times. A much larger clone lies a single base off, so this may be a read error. CDR3 nucleotides: TGTGCCAGCAGCTTAGGGTTTACTAGCTTGTCGCAGTTCTTC. The encoded protein is CASSLGFTSLSQFF. V usage is TRBV7-9 and J usage is TRBJ2-1; a weak D match, TRBD2 (6 bases). CDR1 SEHNR and CDR2 FQNEAQ come from the germline V gene (reference sequence). CDR3 size: 14 residues. V lost 1 base to trimming and J lost 12 bases, with 16 bases between them.

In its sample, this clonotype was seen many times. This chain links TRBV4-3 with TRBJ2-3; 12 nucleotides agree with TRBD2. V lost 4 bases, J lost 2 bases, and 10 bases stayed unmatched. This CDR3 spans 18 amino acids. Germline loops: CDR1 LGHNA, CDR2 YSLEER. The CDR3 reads CASSRDLAGGDDTDTQYF. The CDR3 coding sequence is TGCGCCAGCAGCCGAGACCTAGCGGGAGGGGACGACACAGATACGCAGTATTTT.

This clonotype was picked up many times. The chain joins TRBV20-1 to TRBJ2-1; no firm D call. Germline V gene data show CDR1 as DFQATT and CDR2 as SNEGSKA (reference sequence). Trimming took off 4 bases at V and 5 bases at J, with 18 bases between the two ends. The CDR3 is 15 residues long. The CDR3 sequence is CSAIPAEAVHNEQFF. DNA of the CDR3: TGCAGTGCTATCCCCGCTGAGGCGGTACACAATGAGCAGTTCTTC.

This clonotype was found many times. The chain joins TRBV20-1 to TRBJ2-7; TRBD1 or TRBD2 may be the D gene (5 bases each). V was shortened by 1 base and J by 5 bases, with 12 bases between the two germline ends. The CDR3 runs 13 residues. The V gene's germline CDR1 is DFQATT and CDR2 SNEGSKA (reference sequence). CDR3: CSARVRGPNEQYF. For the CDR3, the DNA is TGCAGTGCTAGAGTACGGGGACCAAACGAGCAGTACTTC.

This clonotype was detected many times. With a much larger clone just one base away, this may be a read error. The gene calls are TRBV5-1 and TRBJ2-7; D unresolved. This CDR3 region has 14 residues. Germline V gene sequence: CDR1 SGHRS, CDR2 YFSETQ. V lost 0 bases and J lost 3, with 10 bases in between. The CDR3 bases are TGCGCCAGCAGCTTGGATGGGAAGGGCTACGAGCAGTACTTC. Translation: CASSLDGKGYEQYF.

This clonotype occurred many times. CDR3 bases: TGTGCCAGCAGACCCCTAGCGGGGAGCCCCTACGAGCAGTACTTC. This encodes CASRPLAGSPYEQYF. This rearrangement joins TRBV6-2 or TRBV6-3 to TRBJ2-7; TRBD2 agrees at 9 bases. The V and J ends lost 6 bases and 2 bases, in that order; junction bases with no gene match: 8. The CDR3 is 15 amino acids. Germline V gene lookup returns CDR1 MNHEY and CDR2 SVGEGT.

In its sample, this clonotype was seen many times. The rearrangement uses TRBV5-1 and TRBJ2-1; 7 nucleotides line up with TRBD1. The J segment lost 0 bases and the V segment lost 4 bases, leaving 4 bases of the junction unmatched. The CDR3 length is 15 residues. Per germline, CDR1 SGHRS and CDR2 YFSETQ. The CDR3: CASSQQGSSYNEQFF. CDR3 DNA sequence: TGCGCCAGCAGCCAACAGGGGAGCTCCTACAATGAGCAGTTCTTC.

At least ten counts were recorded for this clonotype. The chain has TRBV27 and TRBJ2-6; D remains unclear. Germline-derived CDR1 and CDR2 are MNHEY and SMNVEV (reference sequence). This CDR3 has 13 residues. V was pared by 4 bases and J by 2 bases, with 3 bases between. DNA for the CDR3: TGTGCCAGCAGTTATACTGGGGCCAACGTCCTGACTTTC. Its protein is CASSYTGANVLTF.

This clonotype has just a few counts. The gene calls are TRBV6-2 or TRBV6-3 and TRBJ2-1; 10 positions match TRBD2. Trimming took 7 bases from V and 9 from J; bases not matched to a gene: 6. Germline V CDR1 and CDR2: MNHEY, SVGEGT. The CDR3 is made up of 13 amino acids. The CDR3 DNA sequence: TGTGCCAGCAAGCTAGCGGGAGCGGGTGAGCAGTTCTTC. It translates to CASKLAGAGEQFF.

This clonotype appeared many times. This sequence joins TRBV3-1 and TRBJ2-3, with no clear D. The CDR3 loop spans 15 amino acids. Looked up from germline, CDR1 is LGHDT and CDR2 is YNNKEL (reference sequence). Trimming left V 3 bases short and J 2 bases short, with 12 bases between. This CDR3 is CASSQVGHFTDTQYF. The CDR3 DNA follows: TGTGCCAGCAGCCAGGTGGGTCACTTCACAGATACGCAGTATTTT.

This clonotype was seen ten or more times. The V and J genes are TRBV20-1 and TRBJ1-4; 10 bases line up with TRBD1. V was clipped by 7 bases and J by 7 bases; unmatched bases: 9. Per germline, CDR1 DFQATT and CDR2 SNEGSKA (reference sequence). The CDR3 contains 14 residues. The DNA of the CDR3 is TGCAGTGGCAGACGGGACAGGGGAGGTGAAAAACTGTTTTTT. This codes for CSGRRDRGGEKLFF.

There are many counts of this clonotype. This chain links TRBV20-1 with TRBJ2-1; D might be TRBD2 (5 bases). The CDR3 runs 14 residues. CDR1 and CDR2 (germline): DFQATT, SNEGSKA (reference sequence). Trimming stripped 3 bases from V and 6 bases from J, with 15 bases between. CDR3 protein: CSASEGRVPNEQFF. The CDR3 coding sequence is TGCAGTGCTAGCGAGGGCCGAGTACCCAATGAGCAGTTCTTC.

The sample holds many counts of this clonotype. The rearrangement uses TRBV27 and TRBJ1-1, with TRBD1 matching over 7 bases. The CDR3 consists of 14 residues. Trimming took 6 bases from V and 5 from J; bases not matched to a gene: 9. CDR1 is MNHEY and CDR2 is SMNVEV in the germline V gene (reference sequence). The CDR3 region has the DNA TGTGCCAGCAGCCCGACAGGGAGTACAACTGAAGCTTTCTTT. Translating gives CASSPTGSTTEAFF.

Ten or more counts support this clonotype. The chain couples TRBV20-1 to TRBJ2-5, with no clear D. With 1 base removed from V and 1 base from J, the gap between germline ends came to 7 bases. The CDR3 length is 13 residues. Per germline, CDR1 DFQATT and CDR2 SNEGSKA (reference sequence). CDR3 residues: CSARGKVQETQYF. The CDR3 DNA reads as TGCAGTGCTAGAGGGAAAGTCCAAGAGACCCAGTACTTC.

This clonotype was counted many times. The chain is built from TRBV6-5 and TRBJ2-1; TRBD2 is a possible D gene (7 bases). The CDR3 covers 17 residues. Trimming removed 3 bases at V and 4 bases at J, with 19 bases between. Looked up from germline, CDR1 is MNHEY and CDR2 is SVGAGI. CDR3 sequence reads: CASSYSWGGTSYNEQFF. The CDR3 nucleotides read TGTGCCAGCAGTTATAGTTGGGGGGGGACAAGTTACAATGAGCAGTTCTTC.

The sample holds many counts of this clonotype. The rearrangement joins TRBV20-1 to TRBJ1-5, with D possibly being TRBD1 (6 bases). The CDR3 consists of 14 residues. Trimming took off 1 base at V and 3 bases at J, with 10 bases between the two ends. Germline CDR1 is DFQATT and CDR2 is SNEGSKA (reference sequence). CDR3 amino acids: CSARAGATNQPQHF. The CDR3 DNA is TGCAGTGCTAGAGCAGGGGCCACCAATCAGCCCCAGCATTTT.